These T cell receptor beta chains were read from a single sample in a study of molecular identifiers for immune sequencing clone quantification. One entry per CDR3 protein, called by TCRdb with MiXCR from the PCR reads. This sample carries hundreds of thousands of distinct CDR3 sequences, 25% of them seen once, and the ten largest clones take 0.7% to 0.95%. The sample consisted of naive CD8+ T cells from blood, with Jurkat cell RNA spiked in. The origin of the receptors is a human donor in good health. Some libraries in this study had Jurkat cell RNA spiked in. The CDR3 runs from the conserved cysteine through the conserved F or W. Fields, in order: D gene, V gene, clone size, J gene, CDR3 protein, CDR3 DNA. A D gene is named only where the DNA matches it firmly. Rows give clone size only sometimes, using once, few, many, or a class for an expanded clone.

d_call: -
v_call: TRBV9
clone_size: many
j_call: TRBJ1-3
cdr3_aa: CASSQIQGSGNTIYF
cdr3_nt: TGTGCCAGCAGCCAAATCCAGGGGTCTGGAAACACCATATATTTT

d_call: -
v_call: TRBV5-1
clone_size: few
j_call: TRBJ1-1
cdr3_aa: CASSSAAGRVNTEAFF
cdr3_nt: TGCGCCAGCAGCTCCGCCGCGGGGCGGGTGAACACTGAAGCTTTCTTT

d_call: TRBD2
v_call: TRBV4-3
clone_size: few
j_call: TRBJ2-1
cdr3_aa: CASSQGQLAGYEQFF
cdr3_nt: TGCGCCAGCAGCCAAGGTCAACTAGCGGGATATGAGCAGTTCTTC

d_call: -
v_call: TRBV27
clone_size: few
j_call: TRBJ2-1
cdr3_aa: CASNGSGEQFF
cdr3_nt: TGTGCCAGCAATGGGTCGGGTGAGCAGTTCTTC

d_call: TRBD2
v_call: TRBV6-5
clone_size: many
j_call: TRBJ2-7
cdr3_aa: CASSYSRGSSYEQYF
cdr3_nt: TGTGCCAGCAGTTACTCTCGCGGGAGCTCCTACGAGCAGTACTTC

d_call: TRBD2
v_call: TRBV10-1
clone_size: -
j_call: TRBJ2-5
cdr3_aa: CASSVAGEETQYF
cdr3_nt: TGCGCCAGCAGTGTGGCGGGGGAAGAGACCCAGTACTTC

d_call: -
v_call: TRBV6-5
clone_size: -
j_call: TRBJ2-1
cdr3_aa: CASSYTRGFDEQFF
cdr3_nt: TGTGCCAGCAGTTACACCCGGGGGTTCGATGAGCAGTTCTTC

d_call: TRBD1
v_call: TRBV20-1
clone_size: -
j_call: TRBJ1-3
cdr3_aa: CSAPAGGSTIYF
cdr3_nt: TGCAGTGCACCCGCAGGGGGTTCCACCATATATTTT

d_call: -
v_call: TRBV11-3
clone_size: few
j_call: TRBJ2-3
cdr3_aa: CASSLGAKFTDTQYF
cdr3_nt: TGTGCCAGCAGCTTAGGTGCCAAATTCACAGATACGCAGTATTTT

d_call: -
v_call: TRBV9
clone_size: -
j_call: TRBJ1-3
cdr3_aa: CASSAYGRNSGNTIYF
cdr3_nt: TGTGCCAGCAGCGCATATGGACGGAACTCTGGAAACACCATATATTTT

d_call: -
v_call: TRBV27
clone_size: -
j_call: TRBJ2-5
cdr3_aa: CASGLAKATLGTQYF
cdr3_nt: TGTGCCAGCGGTTTGGCCAAAGCTACTCTCGGGACCCAGTACTTC

d_call: TRBD1
v_call: TRBV12-5
clone_size: few
j_call: TRBJ1-2
cdr3_aa: CASGLTRGLDYGYTF
cdr3_nt: TGTGCTAGTGGCTTAACCAGGGGGCTGGACTATGGCTACACCTTC

d_call: -
v_call: TRBV7-6
clone_size: -
j_call: TRBJ1-1
cdr3_aa: CASSPTVTFEAFF
cdr3_nt: TGTGCCAGCAGTCCGACAGTAACCTTTGAAGCTTTCTTT

d_call: -
v_call: TRBV27
clone_size: many
j_call: TRBJ1-1
cdr3_aa: CASSFSQTTEAFF
cdr3_nt: TGTGCCAGCAGTTTCTCGCAGACCACTGAAGCTTTCTTT

d_call: TRBD1
v_call: TRBV6-2/TRBV6-3
clone_size: -
j_call: TRBJ2-3
cdr3_aa: CASSYPTGDRHTDTQYF
cdr3_nt: TGTGCCAGCAGTTACCCCACCGGGGACAGGCACACAGATACGCAGTATTTT